These T cell receptor beta chains were read from a single sample in a study of T cells in Graves' hyperthyroidism and ophthalmopathy. TCRdb reanalysed the multiplex PCR reads using MiXCR and keeps one entry per CDR3 protein. The data hold about 640,000 distinct CDR3 sequences, with less than 25% observed a single time. The sequenced material came from blood. These receptors all come from a man aged 25-45 years with Graves' ophthalmopathy. Each CDR3 is given with its conserved first and last residue. The D gene is left open where the match is weak. Expanded clones get a size class; other rows say once, few or many, or leave the size out.

D	V	size	J	CDR3	DNA
TRBD2	TRBV5-6	once	TRBJ2-1	CASSISGLANNELFF	TGTGCCAGCAGCATCTCCGGACTAGCGAACAATGAGCTGTTCTTC
.	TRBV19	few	TRBJ1-4	CASTPPGAGEKLFF	TGTGCCAGTACCCCCCCCGGGGCTGGCGAAAAACTGTTTTTT
.	TRBV28	many	TRBJ1-1	CASSLFGASEAFF	TGTGCCAGCAGTTTATTCGGGGCGTCTGAAGCTTTCTTT
TRBD1	TRBV20-1	many	TRBJ1-5	CSARVPDREYQPQHF	TGCAGTGCTAGAGTCCCCGACAGGGAGTATCAGCCCCAGCATTTT
.	TRBV3-1	.	TRBJ1-4	CASSPWTSNEKLFF	TGTGCCAGCAGCCCATGGACCTCTAATGAAAAACTGTTTTTT
.	TRBV3-1	few	TRBJ2-5	CASSQGVRIRDVQETQYF	TGTGCCAGCAGCCAAGGGGTCCGGATACGGGACGTCCAAGAGACCCAGTACTTC
TRBD2	TRBV5-1	many	TRBJ2-7	CASSLVLSGSHEQYF	TGCGCCAGCAGCTTGGTCCTTAGCGGGAGCCACGAGCAGTACTTC
.	TRBV5-5	.	TRBJ1-5	CASSLLSYSNQPQHF	TGTGCCAGCAGCTTACTGAGCTATAGCAATCAGCCCCAGCATTTT
.	TRBV29-1	few	TRBJ1-1	CSVDTGNTEAFF	TGCAGCGTAGATACAGGGAACACTGAAGCTTTCTTT
.	TRBV20-1	.	TRBJ2-6	CSARGPTSGANVLTF	TGCAGTGCTAGAGGCCCGACCTCTGGGGCCAACGTCCTGACTTTC
.	TRBV28	many	TRBJ1-2	CASSRGDYGYTF	TGTGCCAGCAGCCGGGGTGACTATGGCTACACCTTC